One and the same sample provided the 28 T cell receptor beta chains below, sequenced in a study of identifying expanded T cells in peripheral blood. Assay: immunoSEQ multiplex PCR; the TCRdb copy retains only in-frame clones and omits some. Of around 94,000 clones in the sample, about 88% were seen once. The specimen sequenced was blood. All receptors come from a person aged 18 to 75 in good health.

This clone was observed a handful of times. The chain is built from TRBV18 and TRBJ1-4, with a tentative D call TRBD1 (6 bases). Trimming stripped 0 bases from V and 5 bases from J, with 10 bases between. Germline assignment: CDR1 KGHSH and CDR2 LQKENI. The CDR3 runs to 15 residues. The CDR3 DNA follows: TGTGCCAGCTCACCACCCTCAGGGGACAATGAAAAACTGTTTTTT. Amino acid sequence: CASSPPSGDNEKLFF.

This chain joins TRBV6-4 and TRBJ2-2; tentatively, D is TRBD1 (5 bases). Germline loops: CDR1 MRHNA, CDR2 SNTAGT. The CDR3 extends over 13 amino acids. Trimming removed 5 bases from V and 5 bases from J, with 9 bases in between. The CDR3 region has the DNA TGTGCCAGCAGTCCGCAGGGTACCGGGGAGCTGTTTTTT. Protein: CASSPQGTGELFF.

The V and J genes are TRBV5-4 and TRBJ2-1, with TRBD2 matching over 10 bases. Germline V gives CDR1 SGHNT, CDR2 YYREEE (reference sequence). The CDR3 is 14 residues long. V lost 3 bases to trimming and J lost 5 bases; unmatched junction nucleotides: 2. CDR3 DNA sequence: TGTGCCAGCAGCTCTAGCGGGGGAGACAATGAGCAGTTCTTC. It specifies CASSSSGGDNEQFF. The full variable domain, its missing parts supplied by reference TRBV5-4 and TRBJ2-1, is ETGVTQSPTHLIKTRGQQVTLRCSSQSGHNTVSWYQQALGQGPQFIFQYYREEENGRGNFPPRFSGLQFPNYSSELNVNALELDDSALYLCASSSSGGDNEQFFGPGTRLTVL.

CDR3 amino acids: CASRRIPGAETQYF. The CDR3, as DNA: TGCGCCAGCCGCCGGATCCCGGGGGCTGAGACCCAGTACTTC. The chain links TRBV5-1 to TRBJ2-5; D is tentatively TRBD1 or TRBD2 (6 bases each). This CDR3 region has 14 residues. Germline-derived CDR1 and CDR2 are SGHRS and YFSETQ. V was pared by 7 bases and J by 5 bases, with 18 bases between.

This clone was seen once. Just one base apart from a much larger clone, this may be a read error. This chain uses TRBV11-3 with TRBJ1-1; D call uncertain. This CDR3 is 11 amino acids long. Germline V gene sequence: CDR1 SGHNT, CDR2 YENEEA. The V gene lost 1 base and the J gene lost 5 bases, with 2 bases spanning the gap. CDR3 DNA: TGTGCCAGCAGCTTAGGGACTGAAGCTTTCTTT. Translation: CASSLGTEAFF.

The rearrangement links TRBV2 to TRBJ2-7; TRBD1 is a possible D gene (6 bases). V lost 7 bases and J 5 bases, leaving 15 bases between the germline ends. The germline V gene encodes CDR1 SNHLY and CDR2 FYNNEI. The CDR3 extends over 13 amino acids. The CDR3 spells CASKYREENEQYF. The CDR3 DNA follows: TGTGCCAGCAAGTACAGGGAAGAGAACGAGCAGTACTTC. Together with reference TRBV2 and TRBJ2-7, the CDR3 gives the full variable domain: EPEVTQTPSHQVTQMGQEVILRCVPISNHLYFYWYRQILGQKVEFLVSFYNNEISEKSEIFDDQFSVERPDGSNFTLKIRSTKLEDSAMYFCASKYREENEQYFGPGTRLTVT.

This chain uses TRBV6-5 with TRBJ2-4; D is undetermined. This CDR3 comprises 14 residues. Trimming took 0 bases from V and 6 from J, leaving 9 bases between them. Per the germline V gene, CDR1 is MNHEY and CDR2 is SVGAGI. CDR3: CASSYSPQLNIQYF. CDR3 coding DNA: TGTGCCAGCAGTTACTCTCCCCAGTTAAACATTCAGTACTTC.

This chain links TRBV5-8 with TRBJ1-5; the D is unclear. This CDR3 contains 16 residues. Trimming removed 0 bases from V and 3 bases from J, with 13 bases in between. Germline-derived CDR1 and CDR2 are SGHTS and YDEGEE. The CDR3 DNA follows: TGTGCCAGCAGCTTGGGGCAGGAGGGCCTCAATCAGCCCCAGCATTTT. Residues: CASSLGQEGLNQPQHF.

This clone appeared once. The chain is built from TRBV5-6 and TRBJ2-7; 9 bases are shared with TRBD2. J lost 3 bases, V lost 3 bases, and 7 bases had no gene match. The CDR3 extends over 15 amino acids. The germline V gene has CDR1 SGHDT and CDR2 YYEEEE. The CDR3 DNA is TGTGCCAGCAGCTCCCCAAGCGGGGGGATCTACGAGCAGTACTTC. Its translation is CASSSPSGGIYEQYF.

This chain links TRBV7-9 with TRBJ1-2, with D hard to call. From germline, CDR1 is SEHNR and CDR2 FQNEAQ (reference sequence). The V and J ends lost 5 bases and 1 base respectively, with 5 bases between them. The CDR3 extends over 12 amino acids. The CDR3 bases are TGTGCCAGCAGCAGGGATAACTATGGCTACACCTTC. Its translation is CASSRDNYGYTF. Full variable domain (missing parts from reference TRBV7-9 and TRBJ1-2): DTGVSQNPRHKITKRGQNVTFRCDPISEHNRLYWYRQTLGQGPEFLTYFQNEAQLEKSRLLSDRFSAERPKGSFSTLEIQRTEQGDSAMYLCASSRDNYGYTFGSGTRLTVV.

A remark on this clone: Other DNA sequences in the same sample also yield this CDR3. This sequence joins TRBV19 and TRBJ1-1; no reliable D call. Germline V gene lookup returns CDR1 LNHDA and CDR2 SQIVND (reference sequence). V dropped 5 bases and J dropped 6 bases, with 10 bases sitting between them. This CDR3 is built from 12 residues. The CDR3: CASSRGGPEAFF. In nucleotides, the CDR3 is TGTGCCAGTAGTCGGGGAGGGCCTGAAGCTTTCTTT. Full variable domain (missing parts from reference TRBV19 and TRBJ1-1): DGGITQSPKYLFRKEGQNVTLSCEQNLNHDAMYWYRQDPGQGLRLIYYSQIVNDFQKGDIAEGYSVSREKKESFPLTVTSAQKNPTAFYLCASSRGGPEAFFGQGTRLTVV.

CDR3 in DNA: TGCGCCAGCAGCTTGGGCGGCTTTTTACGATCGTATACCTATGGCTACACCTTC. Translation: CASSLGGFLRSYTYGYTF. The rearrangement links TRBV5-1 to TRBJ1-2; the D is unclear. Trimming removed 0 bases at V and 4 bases at J, with 22 bases between. Germline loops: CDR1 SGHRS, CDR2 YFSETQ. The length of the CDR3 is 18 residues.

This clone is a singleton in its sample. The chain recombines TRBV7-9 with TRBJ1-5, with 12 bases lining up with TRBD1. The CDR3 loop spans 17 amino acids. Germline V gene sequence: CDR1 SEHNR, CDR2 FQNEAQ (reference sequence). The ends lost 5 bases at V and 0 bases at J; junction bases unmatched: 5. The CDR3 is CASSQGQGATSNQPQHF. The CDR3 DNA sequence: TGTGCCAGCAGCCAGGGACAGGGGGCGACTAGCAATCAGCCCCAGCATTTT.

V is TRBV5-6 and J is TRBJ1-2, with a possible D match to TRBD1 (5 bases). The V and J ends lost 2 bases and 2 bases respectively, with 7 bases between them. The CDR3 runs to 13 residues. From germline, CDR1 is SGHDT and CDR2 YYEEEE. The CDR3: CASSFGDNYGYTF. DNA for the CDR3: TGTGCCAGCAGCTTTGGGGACAACTATGGCTACACCTTC. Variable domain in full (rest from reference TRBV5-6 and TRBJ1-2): DAGVTQSPTHLIKTRGQQVTLRCSPKSGHDTVSWYQQALGQGPQFIFQYYEEEERQRGNFPDRFSGHQFPNYSSELNVNALLLGDSALYLCASSFGDNYGYTFGSGTRLTVV.

CDR3 protein: CASSYSNGNSYEQYF. CDR3 DNA sequence: TGTGCCAGCAGTTACTCGAACGGAAACTCCTACGAGCAGTACTTC. The chain joins TRBV6-5 to TRBJ2-7, with D uncertain. This CDR3 has 15 residues. The germline V gene encodes CDR1 MNHEY and CDR2 SVGAGI. Trimming shortened V by 0 bases and J by 0 bases, and 9 bases separated the two germline ends.

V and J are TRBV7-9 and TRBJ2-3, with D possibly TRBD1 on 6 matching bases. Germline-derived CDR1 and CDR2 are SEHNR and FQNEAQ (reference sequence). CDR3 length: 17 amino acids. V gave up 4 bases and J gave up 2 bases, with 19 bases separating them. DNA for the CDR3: TGTGCCAGCAGCTATTCCCTGACAGGCCAACACACAGATACGCAGTATTTT. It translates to CASSYSLTGQHTDTQYF.

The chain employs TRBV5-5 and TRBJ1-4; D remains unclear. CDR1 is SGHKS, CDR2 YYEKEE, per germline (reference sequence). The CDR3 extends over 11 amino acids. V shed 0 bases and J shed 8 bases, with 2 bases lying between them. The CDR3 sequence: CASSLAEKLFF. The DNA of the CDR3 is TGTGCCAGCAGCTTGGCCGAAAAACTGTTTTTT.

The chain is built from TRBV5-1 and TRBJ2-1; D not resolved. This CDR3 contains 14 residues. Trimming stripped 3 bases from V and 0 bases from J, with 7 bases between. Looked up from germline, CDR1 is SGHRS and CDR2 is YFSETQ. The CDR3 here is CASSSPGSYNEQFF. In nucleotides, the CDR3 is TGCGCCAGCAGCTCCCCAGGCTCCTACAATGAGCAGTTCTTC.

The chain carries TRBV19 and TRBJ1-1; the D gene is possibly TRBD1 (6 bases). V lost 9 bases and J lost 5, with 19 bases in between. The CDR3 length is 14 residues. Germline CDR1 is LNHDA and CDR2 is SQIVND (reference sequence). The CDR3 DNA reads TGTGCCAGCGCTCCAGGGGAGTACGGAACTGAAGCTTTCTTT. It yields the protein CASAPGEYGTEAFF.

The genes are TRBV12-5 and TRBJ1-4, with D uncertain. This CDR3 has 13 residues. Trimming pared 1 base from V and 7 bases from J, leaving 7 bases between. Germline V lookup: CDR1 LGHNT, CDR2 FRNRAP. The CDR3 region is CASGLEVIEKLFF. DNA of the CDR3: TGTGCTAGTGGTTTGGAAGTCATTGAAAAACTGTTTTTT.

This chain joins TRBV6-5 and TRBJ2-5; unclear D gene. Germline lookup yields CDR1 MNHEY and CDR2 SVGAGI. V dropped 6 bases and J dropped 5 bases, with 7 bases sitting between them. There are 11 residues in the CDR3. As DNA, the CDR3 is TGTGCCAGCAGCCCAGCCGAGACCCAGTACTTC. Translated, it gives CASSPAETQYF.

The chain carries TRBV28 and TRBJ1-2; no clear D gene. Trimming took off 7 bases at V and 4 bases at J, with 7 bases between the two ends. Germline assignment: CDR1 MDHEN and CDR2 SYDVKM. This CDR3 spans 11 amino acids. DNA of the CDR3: TGTGCCAGCACCGGGTTCTATGGCTACACCTTC. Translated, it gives CASTGFYGYTF.

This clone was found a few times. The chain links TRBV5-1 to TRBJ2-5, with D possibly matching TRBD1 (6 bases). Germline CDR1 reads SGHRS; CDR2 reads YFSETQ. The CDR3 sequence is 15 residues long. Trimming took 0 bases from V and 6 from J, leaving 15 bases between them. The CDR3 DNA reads TGCGCCAGCAGCTTGGTTACAGGGTCAGTGCAGACCCAGTACTTC. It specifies CASSLVTGSVQTQYF.

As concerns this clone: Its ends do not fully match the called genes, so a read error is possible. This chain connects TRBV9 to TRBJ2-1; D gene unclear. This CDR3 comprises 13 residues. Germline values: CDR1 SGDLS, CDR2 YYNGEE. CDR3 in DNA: TGTGCCAGCAGCGTAACCTCCTTCAATGAGCAGTTCTTC. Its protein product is CASSVTSFNEQFF.

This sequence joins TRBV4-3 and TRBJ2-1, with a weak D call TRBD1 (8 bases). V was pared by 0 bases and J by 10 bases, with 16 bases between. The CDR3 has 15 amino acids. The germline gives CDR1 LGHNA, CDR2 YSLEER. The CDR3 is CASSQDRGGQEEQFF. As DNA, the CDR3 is TGCGCCAGCAGCCAAGACAGGGGGGGACAGGAGGAGCAGTTCTTC.

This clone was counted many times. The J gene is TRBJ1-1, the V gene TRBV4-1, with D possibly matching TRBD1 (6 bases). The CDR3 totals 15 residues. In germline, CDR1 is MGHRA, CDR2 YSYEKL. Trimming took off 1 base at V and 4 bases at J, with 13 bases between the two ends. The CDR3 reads CASSQAWQGPTEAFF. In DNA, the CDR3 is TGCGCCAGCAGCCAAGCCTGGCAGGGGCCCACTGAAGCTTTCTTT.

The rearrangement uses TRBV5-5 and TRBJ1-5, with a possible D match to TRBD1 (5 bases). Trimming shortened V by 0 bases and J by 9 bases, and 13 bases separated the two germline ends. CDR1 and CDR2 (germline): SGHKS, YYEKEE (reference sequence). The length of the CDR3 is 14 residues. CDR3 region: CASSLETALRPQHF. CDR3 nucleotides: TGTGCCAGCAGCTTGGAGACAGCCTTACGGCCCCAGCATTTT. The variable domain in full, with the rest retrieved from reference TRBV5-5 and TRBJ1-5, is DAGVTQSPTHLIKTRGQQVTLRCSPISGHKSVSWYQQVLGQGPQFIFQYYEKEERGRGNFPDRFSARQFPNYSSELNVNALLLGDSALYLCASSLETALRPQHFGDGTRLSIL.

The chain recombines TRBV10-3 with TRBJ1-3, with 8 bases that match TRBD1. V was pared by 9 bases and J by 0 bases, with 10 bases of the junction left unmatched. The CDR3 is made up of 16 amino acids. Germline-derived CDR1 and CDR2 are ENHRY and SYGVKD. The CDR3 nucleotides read TGTGCCATTAGCCGGGGACAGGCAGACTCTGGAAACACCATATATTTT. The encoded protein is CAISRGQADSGNTIYF.